These T cell receptor beta chains were read from a single sample in a study of identical twins. MiXCR was run by TCRdb on the 5' RACE reads, yielding one entry per CDR3 protein. The sample records some 900,000 distinct CDR3 sequences, roughly an eighth being singletons. The sample was also linked to a second study, of yellow fever vaccine responses in identical twins.

The specimen sequenced was PBMCs. Every receptor here comes from a woman aged 18-30 years in good health. Both conserved end residues are trimmed from each CDR3.

j_gene: TRBJ2-7; v_gene: TRBV5-5; CDR3aa: ASSLGGAQVNYEQY
j_gene: TRBJ2-5; v_gene: TRBV2; CDR3aa: ASIAGREETQY
j_gene: TRBJ1-3; v_gene: TRBV6-1; CDR3aa: VTSGLGGNTIY
j_gene: TRBJ2-7; v_gene: TRBV24-1; CDR3aa: ATSRGGASSYEQY
j_gene: TRBJ2-7; v_gene: TRBV7-9; CDR3aa: ASSLEWGSEQY
j_gene: TRBJ2-1; v_gene: TRBV29-1; CDR3aa: SVEDLLGNEQF
j_gene: TRBJ1-2; v_gene: TRBV24-1; CDR3aa: ATSDSSGNWGYT
j_gene: TRBJ2-7; v_gene: TRBV6-2/TRBV6-3; CDR3aa: ASSPDRGLEQY
j_gene: TRBJ1-1; v_gene: TRBV12-3/TRBV12-4; CDR3aa: ASSGNRGMNTEAF
j_gene: TRBJ2-1; v_gene: TRBV4-1; CDR3aa: ASSQAETQQF
j_gene: TRBJ1-1; v_gene: TRBV15; CDR3aa: ATSTRTLSEAF
j_gene: TRBJ1-1; v_gene: TRBV19; CDR3aa: ASSTAANTEAF
j_gene: TRBJ2-4; v_gene: TRBV2; CDR3aa: ASSEEGSGGPPNIQY
j_gene: TRBJ1-2; v_gene: TRBV12-3/TRBV12-4; CDR3aa: ASSSRNRGKDGYT
j_gene: TRBJ2-6; v_gene: TRBV20-1; CDR3aa: SASDRGSSGANVLT
j_gene: TRBJ2-1; v_gene: TRBV12-3/TRBV12-4; CDR3aa: ASSLSLRNSYNEQF
j_gene: TRBJ2-3; v_gene: TRBV6-4; CDR3aa: ASSTGLAGGPDTQY
j_gene: TRBJ2-7; v_gene: TRBV7-9; CDR3aa: ASSLMGLAGNYEQY
j_gene: TRBJ2-2; v_gene: TRBV5-1; CDR3aa: ASSSGGGADTGELF
j_gene: TRBJ1-5; v_gene: TRBV12-3/TRBV12-4; CDR3aa: ASSPTDRGQPQH
j_gene: TRBJ2-2; v_gene: TRBV7-8; CDR3aa: ASSLGGTGPFSGELF
j_gene: TRBJ1-2; v_gene: TRBV9; CDR3aa: ASTEGFGNQGGNGYT
j_gene: TRBJ2-3; v_gene: TRBV2; CDR3aa: ASKPRTSGTSTDTQY
j_gene: TRBJ2-7; v_gene: TRBV7-9; CDR3aa: ASSSESVTQPGYEQY
j_gene: TRBJ2-1; v_gene: TRBV6-1; CDR3aa: ASSEGLERGEQF
j_gene: TRBJ1-1; v_gene: TRBV6-2/TRBV6-3; CDR3aa: ASSPRQGAVTEAF
j_gene: TRBJ1-1; v_gene: TRBV6-1; CDR3aa: ASRVTEMNTEAF
j_gene: TRBJ2-5; v_gene: TRBV12-3/TRBV12-4; CDR3aa: ASRGTLETQY
j_gene: TRBJ2-3; v_gene: TRBV4-2; CDR3aa: ASSQGPSGNTDTQY
j_gene: TRBJ2-1; v_gene: TRBV5-6; CDR3aa: ASSFTRTEQF
j_gene: TRBJ2-2; v_gene: TRBV28; CDR3aa: ASSLWTRGPANTGELF
j_gene: TRBJ1-4; v_gene: TRBV20-1; CDR3aa: SARDSRGQGQLF
j_gene: TRBJ1-1; v_gene: TRBV28; CDR3aa: ASRDPEKGNTEAF
j_gene: TRBJ2-7; v_gene: TRBV20-1; CDR3aa: SARAGLPSYEQY
j_gene: TRBJ2-3; v_gene: TRBV7-9; CDR3aa: ASRELAGSTDTQY
j_gene: TRBJ1-1; v_gene: TRBV4-1; CDR3aa: ASSQEGGGLTEAF
j_gene: TRBJ1-4; v_gene: TRBV5-1; CDR3aa: ASSLTWDEKLF